This T cell receptor beta chain was sequenced during a study of T cell responses to AZD1222 COVID-19 vaccine. Profiled with immunoSEQ multiplex PCR; TCRdb holds only in-frame clones, not every one. The sample carries over 150,000 clones, 85% to 90% recorded once. Study-level findings and limits: Sampling captured repertoires only after the peak T cell response. Donors were mostly white British, more females; clonal diversity possibly underestimated.

On this clone itself: The antigen is unknown.

CDR1 is MGHRA, CDR2 YSYEKL, per germline. The CDR3 runs 15 residues. V gave up 1 base and J gave up 4 bases, with 10 bases separating them. This clonotype was obtained from an adult in good health. Sequenced here: peripheral blood, sampled on day 0 of AZD1222 vaccination. The chain has TRBV4-1 and TRBJ1-4; D unclear. The CDR3 DNA reads TGCGCCAGCAGCCAAGGGGAAGGATTTAATGAAAAACTGTTTTTT. This translates into CASSQGEGFNEKLFF.